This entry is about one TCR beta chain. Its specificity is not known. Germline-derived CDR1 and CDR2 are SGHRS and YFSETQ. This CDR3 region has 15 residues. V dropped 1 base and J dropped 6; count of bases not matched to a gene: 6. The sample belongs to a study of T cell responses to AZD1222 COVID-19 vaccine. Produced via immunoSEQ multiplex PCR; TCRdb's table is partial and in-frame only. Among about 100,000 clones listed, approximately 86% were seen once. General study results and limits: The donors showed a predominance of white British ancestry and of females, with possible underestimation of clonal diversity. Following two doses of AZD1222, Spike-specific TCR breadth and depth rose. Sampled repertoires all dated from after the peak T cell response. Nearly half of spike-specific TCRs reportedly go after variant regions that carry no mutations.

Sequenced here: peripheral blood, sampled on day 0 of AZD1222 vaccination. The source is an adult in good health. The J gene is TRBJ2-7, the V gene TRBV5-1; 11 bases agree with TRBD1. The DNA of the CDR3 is TGCGCCAGCAGCTTGAGTGTGGGACAGGGGGTCGAGCAGTACTTC. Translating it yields CASSLSVGQGVEQYF.